A selection of T cell receptor beta chains follows, all from one sample in a study of T-cell memory formation after mild COVID-19. TCRdb redid the calling of the 5' RACE reads with MiXCR, one entry per CDR3 protein. This table holds about 600,000 distinct CDR3 sequences, 20% to 25% found once. The sequenced sample consisted of PBMCs or a T cell subset sorted from them (not recorded which). The receptor source for this set is an adult woman who had mild COVID-19 (a few samples of this study predate the infection). Cell type and time point are not known. The CDR3 runs from the conserved cysteine through the conserved F or W. The order of the fields is V gene, J gene, D gene, clone size, CDR3 protein, CDR3 DNA. The D gene is left open where the match is weak. Where a row states a size, it is once, few, many or the class of an expanded clone; other rows omit it.

>TRBV7-9|TRBJ2-3|-|-
CASSFPGALITSTDTQYF
TGTGCCAGCAGCTTTCCAGGGGCCCTAATAACTAGCACAGATACGCAGTATTTT
>TRBV7-6|TRBJ1-1|-|many
CASSLRIDTEAFF
TGTGCCAGCAGCTTAAGGATCGACACTGAAGCTTTCTTT
>TRBV7-9|TRBJ1-4|TRBD1|many
CASSSGQGNEKLFF
TGTGCCAGCAGCTCGGGACAGGGGAATGAAAAACTGTTTTTT
>TRBV5-1|TRBJ1-2|-|few
CASSPTTANYGYTF
TGCGCCAGCAGCCCTACGACAGCTAACTATGGCTACACCTTC
>TRBV7-8|TRBJ2-7|TRBD2|few
CASSLLSVSGGSRTEQYF
TGTGCCAGCAGCCTTCTAAGTGTTAGCGGGGGCTCACGTACGGAGCAGTACTTC
>TRBV5-1|TRBJ1-4|-|-
CASTRGGLRIQEKLFF
TGCGCCAGCACCAGAGGGGGGTTAAGGATCCAAGAAAAACTGTTTTTT
>TRBV4-2|TRBJ2-2|TRBD2|few
CASSQVGGSTGELFF
TGTGCCAGCAGCCAAGTCGGGGGGTCCACCGGGGAGCTGTTTTTT
>TRBV7-9|TRBJ2-3|TRBD2|few
CASTLGLAGSTDTQYF
TGTGCCAGCACCCTGGGACTAGCGGGGAGCACAGATACGCAGTATTTT
>TRBV7-2|TRBJ2-1|TRBD2|-
CASSSGLAGGVEFF
TGTGCCAGCAGCTCAGGACTAGCGGGGGGCGTCGAGTTCTTC
>TRBV30|TRBJ1-3|-|-
CAWMNLGRNTIYF
TGTGCCTGGATGAATCTAGGTAGAAACACCATATATTTT
>TRBV7-2|TRBJ2-3|-|-
CASSLRGTSTLSTDTQYF
TGTGCCAGCAGCTTAAGGGGTACTAGTACACTTAGCACAGATACGCAGTATTTT
>TRBV9|TRBJ2-3|-|few
CASSARGLLSSTDTQYF
TGTGCCAGCAGCGCCCGAGGACTTCTTTCAAGCACAGATACGCAGTATTTT
>TRBV6-5|TRBJ2-2|-|few
CASSRPGTGELFF
TGTGCCTCCAGCAGGCCGGGCACCGGGGAGCTGTTTTTT
>TRBV24-1|TRBJ2-2|TRBD1|-
CASGTGKAGELFF
TGTGCCTCCGGGACAGGGAAGGCCGGGGAGCTGTTTTTT
>TRBV3-1|TRBJ1-1|-|-
CASSQGRRDTEAFF
TGTGCCAGCAGCCAAGGACGACGTGACACTGAAGCTTTCTTT
>TRBV7-9|TRBJ1-2|-|few
CASSREQGRGGYTF
TGTGCCAGCAGCCGTGAACAGGGCAGGGGTGGCTACACCTTC
>TRBV7-9|TRBJ2-1|TRBD1|-
CASSLDGRTGNDNEQFF
TGTGCCAGCAGCTTAGACGGGCGGACAGGGAACGACAATGAGCAGTTCTTC
>TRBV7-9|TRBJ2-3|-|many
CASSFALANAQYF
TGTGCCAGCAGCTTTGCTCTTGCCAACGCGCAGTATTTT
>TRBV20-1|TRBJ1-1|-|few
CSAPPSGGGNTEAFF
TGCAGTGCTCCCCCAAGCGGCGGGGGGAACACTGAAGCTTTCTTT
>TRBV5-1|TRBJ2-1|TRBD1|-
CASSLFGQGVDEQFF
TGCGCCAGCAGCTTATTCGGACAGGGGGTGGATGAGCAGTTCTTC
>TRBV2|TRBJ1-2|TRBD1|few
CASSEDTSPPGQGSRGYTF
TGTGCCAGCAGTGAAGACACCAGCCCCCCGGGACAGGGTTCTAGAGGCTACACCTTC
>TRBV4-3|TRBJ2-7|-|-
CASSQDGALYYEQYF
TGCGCCAGCAGCCAAGATGGGGCCCTGTACTACGAGCAGTACTTC
>TRBV7-9|TRBJ1-1|TRBD1|-
CASSSTPGGSEAFF
TGTGCCAGCAGCTCCACTCCAGGGGGCTCTGAAGCTTTCTTT
>TRBV20-1|TRBJ2-5|-|-
CSARRDHGKTQYF
TGCAGTGCTAGACGGGACCACGGGAAGACCCAGTACTTC
>TRBV5-1|TRBJ2-5|TRBD2|-
CASKRGEVSETQYF
TGCGCCAGTAAGCGGGGCGAGGTTTCAGAGACCCAGTACTTC
>TRBV24-1|TRBJ2-3|-|-
CATSDSLNGATDTQYF
TGTGCCACCAGTGATTCCCTGAACGGGGCCACAGATACGCAGTATTTT
>TRBV5-1|TRBJ2-1|-|few
CASSLEVAGLDYNEQFF
TGCGCCAGCAGCTTGGAAGTGGCAGGGCTGGACTACAATGAGCAGTTCTTC
>TRBV7-8|TRBJ2-1|-|few
CASSLSGSFNEQFF
TGTGCCAGCAGCTTAAGTGGATCGTTCAATGAGCAGTTCTTC
>TRBV5-1|TRBJ2-3|-|-
CASSQEVQRGTDTQYF
TGCGCCAGCAGCCAAGAGGTCCAGCGGGGCACAGATACGCAGTATTTT
>TRBV7-8|TRBJ2-3|-|many
CASSRDLRTDTQYF
TGTGCCAGCAGCCGGGACCTTCGCACAGATACGCAGTATTTT
>TRBV12-3/TRBV12-4|TRBJ2-1|TRBD2|-
CASSSTRTSGRTYNEQFF
TGTGCCAGCAGTTCAACACGGACTAGCGGGAGGACATATAATGAGCAGTTCTTC
>TRBV10-3|TRBJ2-3|-|many
CAISEPPQDPQYF
TGTGCCATCAGTGAGCCCCCTCAAGATCCGCAGTATTTT
>TRBV12-3/TRBV12-4|TRBJ2-3|-|-
CASSFWMGDTQYF
TGTGCCAGCAGTTTTTGGATGGGCGATACGCAGTATTTT
>TRBV27|TRBJ2-3|-|-
CASSFKVRGTKDTQYF
TGTGCCAGCAGTTTTAAAGTTCGGGGAACTAAGGATACGCAGTATTTT
>TRBV30|TRBJ2-1|TRBD1|-
CAWGSPGTGRRYEQFF
TGTGCCTGGGGGTCTCCCGGGACAGGGAGGAGGTATGAGCAGTTCTTC
>TRBV10-3|TRBJ1-2|-|few
CAISESYRDDYGYTF
TGTGCCATCAGTGAGTCGTATAGGGATGACTATGGCTACACCTTC
>TRBV18|TRBJ2-2|TRBD2|-
CASSQPGLAGVDTGELFF
TGTGCCAGCTCACAACCGGGACTAGCGGGAGTAGACACCGGGGAGCTGTTTTTT
>TRBV24-1|TRBJ2-1|TRBD1|few
CATRAGTGLREYYNEQFF
TGTGCCACTAGAGCCGGGACAGGACTTAGAGAGTACTACAATGAGCAGTTCTTC
>TRBV6-6|TRBJ1-6|-|-
CASGSLPLHF
TGTGCCAGCGGGTCTCTCCCCCTCCACTTT
>TRBV7-3|TRBJ2-2|-|-
CASSLNAVGTNTGELFF
TGTGCCAGCAGCTTAAATGCTGTGGGAACGAACACCGGGGAGCTGTTTTTT
>TRBV7-2|TRBJ2-3|TRBD2|many
CASRTSGSVADTQYF
TGTGCCAGCAGAACTAGCGGGAGTGTGGCAGATACGCAGTATTTT
>TRBV4-2|TRBJ2-7|-|-
CASSQDSGVYEQYF
TGTGCCAGCAGCCAAGACTCGGGGGTATACGAGCAGTACTTC
>TRBV4-3|TRBJ2-2|TRBD2|-
CASSQGGFVGELFF
TGCGCCAGCAGCCAGGGGGGGTTCGTCGGGGAGCTGTTTTTT
>TRBV12-3/TRBV12-4|TRBJ2-5|TRBD2|few
CASSLWGSGGQETQYF
TGTGCCAGCAGTTTATGGGGTAGCGGGGGCCAAGAGACCCAGTACTTC
>TRBV12-3/TRBV12-4|TRBJ2-1|-|-
CASSFGQRVQFF
TGTGCCAGCAGTTTCGGCCAGAGGGTGCAGTTCTTC
>TRBV5-1|TRBJ1-1|-|few
CASSFQGRGNTEAFF
TGCGCCAGCAGCTTCCAGGGGCGGGGGAACACTGAAGCTTTCTTT
>TRBV19|TRBJ1-2|-|-
CASSINLGGNYGYTF
TGTGCCAGTAGTATAAACCTGGGAGGGAACTATGGCTACACCTTC
>TRBV20-1|TRBJ2-3|TRBD1|once
CSARDYRGVLTDTQYF
TGCAGTGCTAGAGATTACAGGGGGGTCCTCACAGATACGCAGTATTTT
>TRBV7-3|TRBJ2-3|TRBD2|many
CASSANGLAGRPDTQYF
TGTGCCAGCAGCGCAAACGGACTAGCGGGAAGGCCAGATACGCAGTATTTT